The 15 T cell receptor beta chains below all came from one sample that was sequenced in a study of T and B cells in COVID-19 patients. TRB rearrangements were amplified by multiplex PCR with BIOMED2 TRB-A/B primers. TCRdb ran MiXCR on the multiplex PCR reads and lists one entry per CDR3 protein. The sample records thousands of distinct CDR3 sequences, roughly a quarter being singletons. Blood genomic DNA input for TRB amplification was about 250-500 ng. Sequencing was done on a sample of blood. The receptors stem from a human donor with active COVID-19. The donor label of this sample is uncertain.

The chain employs TRBV20-1 and TRBJ1-2; no definite D call. V lost 0 bases, J lost 8 bases, and 16 bases lay in between. CDR1 and CDR2 (germline): DFQATT, SNEGSKA (reference sequence). CDR3 length equals 14 residues. CDR3 nucleotide sequence: TGCAGTGCTAGAGACCACGAGCGAGTTGGCGGCTACACCTTC. It yields the protein CSARDHERVGGYTF.

This clonotype is judged medium-sized. The genes are TRBV7-6 and TRBJ2-3, with D maybe TRBD2 (5 bases). Per germline, CDR1 SGHVS and CDR2 FNYEAQ. The CDR3 is 15 amino acids. The germline V and J ends were trimmed by 5 bases and 3 bases, with 15 bases remaining between them. CDR3 nucleotides: TGTGCCAGCAGCCCATCGTCGGGGAGAACAGATACGCAGTATTTT. This gives the protein CASSPSSGRTDTQYF.

By frequency in the sample, this clonotype is medium-sized (0.01 to 0.1%). The chain joins TRBV7-9 to TRBJ2-2; 10 bases align to TRBD2. The V gene end was trimmed by 5 bases and the J gene end by 3 bases; junction bases not matched to a gene: 3. CDR3 length equals 15 residues. Germline-derived CDR1 and CDR2 are SEHNR and FQNEAQ (reference sequence). DNA for the CDR3: TGTGCCAGCAGCCGTAGCGGGGGGTACACCGGGGAGCTGTTTTTT. Amino acids: CASSRSGGYTGELFF.

As to this clonotype: A clone one base away is much larger, so this may be a read error. The chain joins TRBV5-5 to TRBJ1-6, with unresolved D. Germline-derived CDR1 and CDR2 are SGHKS and YYEKEE (reference sequence). The CDR3 consists of 15 residues. CDR3 loop: CVSSPLRSYNSPLHF. For the CDR3, the DNA is TGTGTCAGCAGCCCCCTCCGCTCCTATAATTCACCCCTCCACTTT.

This clonotype has a handful of counts. The rearrangement uses TRBV27 and TRBJ1-1; maybe TRBD1 (5 bases). This CDR3 region has 15 residues. Germline CDR1 MNHEY, CDR2 SMNVEV (reference sequence). V lost 1 base, J lost 3 bases, and 12 bases lay in between. DNA of the CDR3: TGTGCCAGCAGTTTATTGGGGGGGGGGGACACTGAAGCTTTCTTT. It translates to CASSLLGGGDTEAFF.

This clonotype qualifies as medium-sized. The CDR3 is CASSGGTSGVSRPGELFF. CDR3 DNA sequence: TGTGCCAGCAGCGGGGGGACTAGCGGGGTTTCTCGACCCGGGGAGCTGTTTTTT. This sequence joins TRBV13 and TRBJ2-2; 13 nucleotides line up with TRBD2. CDR1 and CDR2 from the germline V gene are PRHDT and FYEKMQ (reference sequence). V shed 5 bases, J shed 6 bases, and the junction held 12 bases outside the gene matches. The CDR3 extends over 18 amino acids.

This clonotype was counted a single time. V and J are TRBV7-9 and TRBJ2-2; no reliable D call. The V gene's germline CDR1 is SEHNR and CDR2 FQNEAQ (reference sequence). V lost 3 bases and J 3 bases, leaving 17 bases between the germline ends. The CDR3 extends over 17 amino acids. The CDR3: CASSLVAYDTDTGELFF. CDR3 in DNA: TGTGCCAGCAGCTTGGTGGCTTACGATACGGACACCGGGGAGCTGTTTTTT.

V usage is TRBV19 and J usage is TRBJ2-1; possibly TRBD2 for D (7 bases). Trimming removed 8 bases from V and 7 bases from J, with 18 bases in between. This CDR3 spans 14 amino acids. Germline V gene lookup returns CDR1 LNHDA and CDR2 SQIVND (reference sequence). The CDR3 is CASRMGGANNEQFF. CDR3 DNA: TGTGCCAGTCGCATGGGGGGGGCAAATAATGAGCAGTTCTTC.

By share, this clonotype ranks as medium-sized. The rearrangement links TRBV6-6 to TRBJ2-2; 8 bases are a match to TRBD1. The ends lost 5 bases at V and 8 bases at J; junction bases unmatched: 7. Germline V gene data show CDR1 as MNHNY and CDR2 as SVGAGI (reference sequence). The CDR3 length is 14 residues. This chain's CDR3 is CASSHQGARGELFF. The CDR3 DNA follows: TGTGCCAGCAGTCACCAGGGGGCGAGAGGGGAGCTGTTTTTT.

The chain employs TRBV5-8 and TRBJ1-5; TRBD1 matches at 8 bases. The V and J ends lost 4 bases and 5 bases, in that order; junction bases with no gene match: 8. CDR1 SGHTS and CDR2 YDEGEE come from the germline V gene. The CDR3 sequence is 15 residues long. CDR3 sequence: CASSRTGFRDQPQHF. CDR3 nucleotides: TGTGCCAGCAGCCGGACAGGGTTTCGGGATCAGCCCCAGCATTTT.

J is TRBJ1-1 and V is TRBV4-3; D is uncertain. CDR1 and CDR2 (germline): LGHNA, YSLEER. V lost 8 bases, J lost 3 bases, and 22 bases lay in between. CDR3 length equals 16 residues. As DNA, the CDR3 is TGCGCCAGCGCTGGCCCGCTGTCGGGTCACGACACTGAAGCTTTCTTT. Residues: CASAGPLSGHDTEAFF.

This clonotype was seen only a few times. The rearrangement links TRBV6-5 to TRBJ1-6; 8 positions agree with TRBD1. The CDR3 runs 20 residues. CDR1 MNHEY and CDR2 SVGAGI come from the germline V gene. V shed 0 bases, J shed 0 bases, and the junction held 10 bases outside the gene matches. The CDR3 protein is CASSYSGRQGQGSYNSPLHF. The DNA of the CDR3 is TGTGCCAGCAGTTACTCCGGCCGACAGGGGCAAGGCTCCTATAATTCACCCCTCCACTTT.

In this sample, this clonotype turned up a few times. The chain has TRBV12-3 or TRBV12-4 and TRBJ2-5; TRBD2 agrees at 13 bases. The V segment lost 4 bases and the J segment 3 bases; nucleotides outside the gene matches: 2. The CDR3 has 15 residues. In nucleotides, the CDR3 is TGTGCCAGCAGTTCGGGACTAGCGGGGAAAGAGACCCAGTACTTC. Translation gives CASSSGLAGKETQYF.

By share, this clonotype ranks as medium-sized (0.01 to 0.1%). The chain recombines TRBV6-6 with TRBJ2-7; possible D gene TRBD1, 6 bases. Between the trimmed V and J ends, which lost 5 bases and 0 bases, there was a span of 17 bases. Germline CDR1 and CDR2: MNHNY and SVGAGI (reference sequence). The CDR3 contains 16 residues. CDR3 DNA sequence: TGTGCCAGCAGTGTCCGGGACACCCAACCCTCCTACGAGCAGTACTTC. It yields the protein CASSVRDTQPSYEQYF.

The V gene is TRBV9, the J gene TRBJ2-3; D gene unclear. The CDR3 covers 14 residues. The germline CDR1 and CDR2 sequences are SGDLS and YYNGEE. Trimming pared 0 bases from V and 6 bases from J, leaving 11 bases between. The CDR3 DNA sequence: TGTGCCAGCAGCGTAGGGACGGTGGGGGATACGCAGTATTTT. Translated, it gives CASSVGTVGDTQYF.